This passage covers 29 T cell receptor beta chains from one sample sequenced in a study of blood T cell repertoires in COVID-19. Only in-frame clones appear in the TCRdb table, and some are missing; sequencing was by immunoSEQ multiplex PCR. The sample has some 220,000 clones; 70% to 90% are singletons. Sequencing was performed on peripheral blood. The receptors here all came from a woman aged 65 to 85 with COVID-19, enrolled during active disease.

The chain joins TRBV2 to TRBJ1-3, with 8 bases that match TRBD1. The CDR3 is 15 amino acids. With 5 bases clipped from V and 4 bases from J, the junction kept 7 bases outside the gene matches. Germline CDR1 is SNHLY and CDR2 is FYNNEI. CDR3 coding DNA: TGTGCCAGCAGTTTTTGGACAGGGACGGGAAACACCATATATTTT. This encodes CASSFWTGTGNTIYF.

V is TRBV12-5 and J is TRBJ1-1; 9 bases map to TRBD1. V dropped 0 bases and J dropped 1; count of bases not matched to a gene: 6. Germline CDR1 LGHNT, CDR2 FRNRAP. This CDR3 region has 17 residues. CDR3 sequence: CASGLVPGTGPNTEAFF. The CDR3 DNA sequence: TGTGCTAGTGGTTTGGTCCCCGGGACAGGGCCGAACACTGAAGCTTTCTTT.

This chain connects TRBV11-2 to TRBJ1-1, with 7 bases fitting TRBD1. The V and J ends lost 5 bases and 5 bases, in that order; junction bases with no gene match: 17. Germline lookup yields CDR1 SGHAT and CDR2 FQNNGV. The CDR3 covers 17 residues. CDR3 sequence: CASSPPPLRQGITEAFF. CDR3 DNA sequence: TGTGCCAGCAGCCCGCCGCCTCTAAGACAGGGTATTACTGAAGCTTTCTTT.

The chain carries TRBV4-3 and TRBJ1-4; unclear D gene. V was trimmed by 4 bases and J by 2 bases, leaving 14 bases between them. The germline CDR1 and CDR2 sequences are LGHNA and YSLEER. The length of the CDR3 is 16 residues. Here the CDR3 reads CASSLAGVVTNEKLFF. In DNA, the CDR3 is TGCGCCAGCAGCCTCGCCGGGGTAGTGACTAATGAAAAACTGTTTTTT.

The chain couples TRBV27 to TRBJ1-1, with 7 bases fitting TRBD1. V gave up 5 bases and J gave up 0 bases; unmatched junction bases: 9. The CDR3 extends over 16 amino acids. Germline values: CDR1 MNHEY, CDR2 SMNVEV (reference sequence). The CDR3 is CASSLGWGQLNTEAFF. CDR3 bases: TGTGCCAGCAGTCTAGGATGGGGACAGTTGAACACTGAAGCTTTCTTT.

The CDR3 nucleotides read TGTGCCAGCAGCCGTGCGTCTAGCGGGAGCGTCTCCTACAATGAGCAGTTCTTC. Protein sequence: CASSRASSGSVSYNEQFF. This chain connects TRBV5-5 to TRBJ2-1; 10 positions match TRBD2. Trimming at V came to 4 bases and at J to 0 bases, leaving 10 bases not matched to a gene. Per germline, CDR1 SGHKS and CDR2 YYEKEE (reference sequence). The CDR3 sequence is 18 residues long.

The chain joins TRBV11-3 to TRBJ2-1; 7 bases align to TRBD2. The germline V gene encodes CDR1 SGHNT and CDR2 YENEEA. This CDR3 has 14 amino acids. V trimming: 7 bases; J trimming: 3 bases; junction bases outside the gene matches: 6. CDR3 region: CASKSGDFYNEQFF. CDR3 bases: TGTGCCAGCAAGAGCGGGGATTTCTACAATGAGCAGTTCTTC.

This clone has just one count. The chain couples TRBV5-1 to TRBJ1-3; D call uncertain. Trimming stripped 4 bases from V and 0 bases from J, with 8 bases between. This CDR3 has 14 amino acids. From germline, CDR1 is SGHRS and CDR2 YFSETQ. The CDR3: CASSVDISGNTIYF. For the CDR3, the DNA is TGCGCCAGCAGCGTCGACATCTCTGGAAACACCATATATTTT.

This chain joins TRBV27 and TRBJ1-5; 7 nucleotides agree with TRBD1. CDR1 is MNHEY, CDR2 SMNVEV, per germline (reference sequence). The CDR3 contains 16 residues. The trim removed 4 bases at V and 2 bases at J, leaving 8 bases unmatched. Here the CDR3 reads CASSSLDRAGNQPQHF. In DNA form, the CDR3 reads TGTGCCAGCAGTTCCCTCGACAGGGCCGGCAATCAGCCCCAGCATTTT.

This chain uses TRBV19 with TRBJ2-3, with 8 bases aligning to TRBD1. V was pared by 8 bases and J by 7 bases, with 11 bases of the junction left unmatched. The CDR3 length is 14 residues. CDR1 is LNHDA, CDR2 SQIVND, per germline (reference sequence). Here the CDR3 reads CASGEPDRGHTQYF. The DNA for the CDR3 is TGTGCCAGTGGCGAGCCCGACAGGGGCCATACGCAGTATTTT. Full variable domain (missing parts from reference TRBV19 and TRBJ2-3): DGGITQSPKYLFRKEGQNVTLSCEQNLNHDAMYWYRQDPGQGLRLIYYSQIVNDFQKGDIAEGYSVSREKKESFPLTVTSAQKNPTAFYLCASGEPDRGHTQYFGPGTRLTVL.

This chain links TRBV27 with TRBJ2-5; 12 bases line up with TRBD2. Trimming cost V 2 bases and J 0 bases; bases outside gene matches: 7. The CDR3 loop spans 18 amino acids. Germline V gene sequence: CDR1 MNHEY, CDR2 SMNVEV (reference sequence). The CDR3 sequence is CASSLRRTSGAYQETQYF. CDR3 nucleotides: TGTGCCAGCAGTTTACGCCGGACTAGCGGGGCGTACCAAGAGACCCAGTACTTC.

The rearrangement joins TRBV4-2 to TRBJ2-7, with D tentatively TRBD1 (5 bases). This CDR3 comprises 17 residues. Trimming shortened V by 1 base and J by 2 bases, and 18 bases separated the two germline ends. Per the germline V gene, CDR1 is LGHNA and CDR2 is YNFKEQ. CDR3 nucleotide sequence: TGTGCCAGCAGCCAAGGCATAGGCCCAGGGATAGCCTACGAGCAGTACTTC. It specifies CASSQGIGPGIAYEQYF.

The J gene is TRBJ1-2, the V gene TRBV5-6; D might be TRBD1 (5 bases). Germline V gives CDR1 SGHDT, CDR2 YYEEEE. This CDR3 contains 15 residues. Trimming stripped 0 bases from V and 9 bases from J, with 18 bases between. The CDR3 loop reads CASSLVGVSSGRYTF. Here the CDR3 DNA reads TGTGCCAGCAGCTTGGTAGGGGTCTCGTCGGGTCGCTACACCTTC.

The chain carries TRBV5-5 and TRBJ2-1, with D possibly TRBD2 on 5 matching bases. This CDR3 is built from 14 residues. V shed 0 bases and J shed 4 bases, with 8 bases lying between them. Germline V gene lookup returns CDR1 SGHKS and CDR2 YYEKEE (reference sequence). The CDR3 nucleotides are TGTGCCAGCAGCTTGGCCGGGGTATACAATGAGCAGTTCTTC. Its protein product is CASSLAGVYNEQFF. The full variable domain, its missing parts supplied by reference TRBV5-5 and TRBJ2-1, is DAGVTQSPTHLIKTRGQQVTLRCSPISGHKSVSWYQQVLGQGPQFIFQYYEKEERGRGNFPDRFSARQFPNYSSELNVNALLLGDSALYLCASSLAGVYNEQFFGPGTRLTVL.

The rearrangement links TRBV18 to TRBJ1-1, with unresolved D. Trimming removed 2 bases from V and 7 bases from J, with 8 bases in between. CDR1 and CDR2 from the germline V gene are KGHSH and LQKENI. This CDR3 is 12 amino acids long. The CDR3 DNA follows: TGTGCCAGCTCACCAGGCGGACTTGAAGCTTTCTTT. This sequence encodes CASSPGGLEAFF. Filled out from reference TRBV18 and TRBJ1-1, the complete variable domain reads NAGVMQNPRHLVRRRGQEARLRCSPMKGHSHVYWYRQLPEEGLKFMVYLQKENIIDESGMPKERFSAEFPKEGPSILRIQQVVRGDSAAYFCASSPGGLEAFFGQGTRLTVV.

CDR3 sequence reads: CASSEKPTGVVTEAFF. The CDR3, as DNA: TGTGCCAGCAGTGAAAAACCGACAGGGGTAGTCACTGAAGCTTTCTTT. V is TRBV6-1 and J is TRBJ1-1, with 8 bases identical to TRBD1. The CDR3 runs 16 residues. The germline gives CDR1 MNHNS, CDR2 SASEGT. V trimming: 2 bases; J trimming: 4 bases; junction bases outside the gene matches: 9.

The chain carries TRBV6-4 and TRBJ1-5; 7 bases fit TRBD1. V shed 5 bases, J shed 4 bases, and the junction held 2 bases outside the gene matches. The CDR3 is 13 residues long. The germline V gene has CDR1 MRHNA and CDR2 SNTAGT. Here the CDR3 reads CASSPRGNQPQHF. DNA of the CDR3: TGTGCCAGCAGTCCCAGGGGGAATCAGCCCCAGCATTTT.

This chain uses TRBV19 with TRBJ2-2, with TRBD1 identical over 8 bases. Looked up from germline, CDR1 is LNHDA and CDR2 is SQIVND (reference sequence). V shed 5 bases and J 1 base; nucleotides not matched to a gene: 9. The CDR3 spans 17 residues. DNA of the CDR3: TGTGCCAGTAGTCCAATTATGGGACAGGTGAACACCGGGGAGCTGTTTTTT. Translation gives CASSPIMGQVNTGELFF.

The chain employs TRBV6-4 and TRBJ2-1; no firm D call. The germline gives CDR1 MRHNA, CDR2 SNTAGT. This CDR3 region has 14 residues. The V and J ends lost 4 bases and 7 bases respectively, with 14 bases between them. The CDR3 DNA sequence: TGTGCCAGCAGTGTGGGTCTAGAAACAAATGAGCAGTTCTTC. Translated, it gives CASSVGLETNEQFF.

V and J are TRBV6-2 or TRBV6-3 and TRBJ2-7; the match to TRBD2 covers 11 bases. CDR1 is MNHEY and CDR2 is SVGEGT in the germline V gene. V lost 9 bases and J lost 7; bases outside the gene matches: 11. This CDR3 region has 14 residues. The CDR3: CASSLAGGKGEQYF. The CDR3 DNA reads TGTGCCAGTAGCCTAGCGGGAGGTAAGGGAGAGCAGTACTTC.

The chain recombines TRBV11-3 with TRBJ2-3; no clear D. Germline CDR1 SGHNT, CDR2 YENEEA. The CDR3 runs 14 residues. The ends were cut back, 0 bases at V and 2 bases at J, with 6 bases in the middle. CDR3 sequence: CASSLDPLTDTQYF. For the CDR3, the DNA is TGTGCCAGCAGCTTAGACCCTCTCACAGATACGCAGTATTTT. Supplemented by reference TRBV11-3 and TRBJ2-3, the full variable domain reads EAGVVQSPRYKIIEKKQPVAFWCNPISGHNTLYWYLQNLGQGPELLIRYENEEAVDDSQLPKDRFSAERLKGVDSTLKIQPAELGDSAVYLCASSLDPLTDTQYFGPGTRLTVL.

The chain carries TRBV18 and TRBJ2-2; D gene ambiguous. This CDR3 is built from 13 residues. V lost 5 bases, J lost 6 bases, and 10 bases lay in between. Germline-derived CDR1 and CDR2 are KGHSH and LQKENI. CDR3 in amino acids: CASSSDVSGELFF. CDR3 nucleotide sequence: TGTGCCAGCTCATCAGATGTATCCGGGGAGCTGTTTTTT.

The genes are TRBV5-1 and TRBJ2-5; unclear D gene. CDR1 SGHRS and CDR2 YFSETQ come from the germline V gene. The CDR3 spans 14 residues. V lost 4 bases, J lost 5 bases, and 15 bases lay in between. The CDR3, as DNA: TGCGCCAGCAGCCCCCGGGTGGTGGAGGAGACCCAGTACTTC. It encodes CASSPRVVEETQYF. The variable domain in full, with the rest retrieved from reference TRBV5-1 and TRBJ2-5, is KAGVTQTPRYLIKTRGQQVTLSCSPISGHRSVSWYQQTPGQGLQFLFEYFSETQRNKGNFPGRFSGRQFSNSRSEMNVSTLELGDSALYLCASSPRVVEETQYFGPGTRLLVL.

The chain is built from TRBV4-2 and TRBJ1-4; D is uncertain. The CDR3 sequence is 16 residues long. Deletions cut 0 bases from V and 4 bases from J, with 12 bases between. CDR1 LGHNA and CDR2 YNFKEQ come from the germline V gene. CDR3 nucleotides: TGTGCCAGCAGCCAAGATGGAGTGGGTAGTAATGAAAAACTGTTTTTT. Residues: CASSQDGVGSNEKLFF.

The chain employs TRBV10-3 and TRBJ1-1, with 9 bases matching TRBD1. The CDR3 sequence is 15 residues long. In germline, CDR1 is ENHRY, CDR2 SYGVKD. The trim removed 0 bases at V and 7 bases at J, leaving 6 bases unmatched. The CDR3 reads CAISESGQGWIEAFF. The CDR3 coding sequence is TGTGCCATCAGTGAGTCGGGACAGGGTTGGATTGAAGCTTTCTTT.

This clone was seen many times. V gene TRBV2 combines with J gene TRBJ2-1; perhaps TRBD2 as D (5 bases). V shed 6 bases and J shed 8 bases, with 14 bases lying between them. Germline lookup yields CDR1 SNHLY and CDR2 FYNNEI. The CDR3 consists of 13 residues. CDR3 residues: CASSPDLRDEQFF. In DNA, the CDR3 is TGTGCCAGCAGCCCGGACTTGAGAGATGAGCAGTTCTTC.

This chain connects TRBV27 to TRBJ1-2; 10 bases are shared with TRBD1. Germline CDR1 and CDR2: MNHEY and SMNVEV (reference sequence). Unmatched junction bases numbered 14, after V lost 6 bases and J lost 4 bases. The CDR3 is 17 residues long. The CDR3 DNA follows: TGTGCCAGCAGCCGCAAGGGACAGGGGACCCTCATCTATGGCTACACCTTC. Translating it yields CASSRKGQGTLIYGYTF.

The chain uses TRBV28 and TRBJ1-2; D gene ambiguous. Germline CDR1 MDHEN, CDR2 SYDVKM. The ends were cut back, 6 bases at V and 2 bases at J, with 10 bases in the middle. The CDR3 covers 13 residues. The CDR3 loop reads CASRHTENYGYTF. The CDR3 DNA reads TGTGCCAGCAGACATACAGAGAACTATGGCTACACCTTC.

V and J are TRBV9 and TRBJ2-3; the match to TRBD2 covers 11 bases. This CDR3 spans 16 amino acids. Trimming removed 0 bases from V and 5 bases from J; junction bases left unmatched: 5. Germline-derived CDR1 and CDR2 are SGDLS and YYNGEE. DNA for the CDR3: TGTGCCAGCAGCGTAGTGTCTAGCGGGGGGTTAGATACGCAGTATTTT. It codes for CASSVVSSGGLDTQYF.